The 21 T cell receptor beta chains below were found in one sample sequenced in a study of OX40 agonist ivuxolimab in advanced cancers. This table comes from immunoSEQ multiplex PCR, and its TCRdb copy is limited to in-frame clones, with some not included. The sample lists 60,000 to 65,000 clones, about 82% seen once, with around 2% in the top ten. The sample here was CD4+ or CD8+ T cells sorted from blood, taken in a trial of the OX40 agonist ivuxolimab. The receptors originated from an adult with an advanced solid tumor such as melanoma, head and neck, liver or kidney cancer.

CDR3 loop: CASSRDRAGNTIYF. The DNA of the CDR3 is TGCGCCAGCAGCAGGGACAGGGCTGGAAACACCATATATTTT. The V call is TRBV5-1, the J call TRBJ1-3; 9 bases agree with TRBD1. The V and J ends lost 4 bases and 2 bases, in that order; junction bases with no gene match: 1. This CDR3 region has 14 residues. Germline V gives CDR1 SGHRS, CDR2 YFSETQ.

The chain has TRBV21-1 and TRBJ2-4; TRBD2, the table's D call, lacks a check against the DNA. TRBV21-1 counts as a pseudogene. CDR3 length: 14 residues. The CDR3 region is CASSNGLAENIQYF. The CDR3 nucleotides are TGTGCCAGCAGCAATGGACTAGCGGAAAACATTCAGTACTTC.

In its sample, this clone was seen once. The chain uses TRBV7-7 and TRBJ2-7; D uncertain. In germline, CDR1 is SSHAT, CDR2 FNYEAQ (reference sequence). The V and J ends lost 5 bases and 3 bases respectively, with 8 bases between them. CDR3 length: 12 amino acids. CDR3 loop: CASSLRDYEQYF. The CDR3 DNA sequence: TGTGCCAGCAGCCTCAGAGACTACGAGCAGTACTTC.

The V gene is TRBV11-3, the J gene TRBJ2-2, with D maybe TRBD2 (6 bases). The CDR3 covers 15 residues. V lost 5 bases, J lost 4 bases, and 14 bases lay in between. Germline loops: CDR1 SGHNT, CDR2 YENEEA. CDR3 sequence: CASSPTLASTGELFF. In DNA form, the CDR3 reads TGTGCCAGCAGCCCGACTCTAGCGAGCACCGGGGAGCTGTTTTTT.

The gene calls are TRBV18 and TRBJ2-1; D remains unclear. CDR1 KGHSH and CDR2 LQKENI come from the germline V gene. V dropped 8 bases and J dropped 2 bases, with 10 bases sitting between them. CDR3 length equals 13 residues. The CDR3: CASQLITYNEQFF. The CDR3 DNA is TGTGCCAGCCAACTCATAACCTACAATGAGCAGTTCTTC.

This chain connects TRBV5-6 to TRBJ1-2; possibly TRBD1 for D (6 bases). CDR3 length equals 17 residues. Germline values: CDR1 SGHDT, CDR2 YYEEEE. Trimming took off 6 bases at V and 3 bases at J, with 24 bases between the two ends. The CDR3 here is CASIFYRALRLDYGYTF. The CDR3 DNA reads TGTGCCAGCATCTTTTACAGGGCCCTTCGCTTGGACTATGGCTACACCTTC.

This chain connects TRBV19 to TRBJ1-1; D is uncertain. V was trimmed by 0 bases and J by 8 bases, leaving 10 bases between them. Germline loops: CDR1 LNHDA, CDR2 SQIVND (reference sequence). CDR3 length: 13 residues. In DNA, the CDR3 is TGTGCCAGTAGTATAGATCTGGGAATAGAAGCTTTCTTT. Amino acids: CASSIDLGIEAFF.

V and J are TRBV25-1 and TRBJ1-1; D not resolved. V shed 8 bases and J shed 10 bases, with 14 bases lying between them. Germline V gene data show CDR1 as MGHDK and CDR2 as SYGVNS. CDR3 length equals 11 residues. CDR3 DNA: TGTGCCAGCGGTGCGGGTCGGCGAGCTTTCTTT. Its protein product is CASGAGRRAFF. Full variable domain (remainder filled in from reference TRBV25-1 and TRBJ1-1): EADIYQTPRYLVIGTGKKITLECSQTMGHDKMYWYQQDPGMELHLIHYSYGVNSTEKGDLSSESTVSRIRTEHFPLTLESARPSHTSQYLCASGAGRRAFFGQGTRLTVV.

Only one count was recorded for this clone. The chain uses TRBV4-2 and TRBJ2-3, with TRBD2 identical over 12 bases. CDR3 size: 16 residues. Germline V lookup: CDR1 LGHNA, CDR2 YNFKEQ. Germline trimming cut 4 bases from V and 4 bases from J; bases unmatched to any gene: 6. CDR3 sequence reads: CASSLRLAGAADTQYF. The CDR3 DNA sequence: TGTGCCAGCAGCCTTAGACTAGCGGGAGCCGCAGATACGCAGTATTTT.

The chain couples TRBV5-1 to TRBJ1-1, with a tentative D call TRBD1 (5 bases). The CDR3 loop spans 17 amino acids. Germline CDR1 is SGHRS and CDR2 is YFSETQ. Trimming took 0 bases from V and 0 from J, leaving 15 bases between them. CDR3 region: CASSLVGGAPMNTEAFF. The CDR3 region has the DNA TGCGCCAGCAGCTTGGTTGGAGGGGCACCGATGAACACTGAAGCTTTCTTT.

The chain has TRBV10-3 and TRBJ2-2, with D maybe TRBD1 (5 bases). V was shortened by 0 bases and J by 4 bases, with 9 bases between the two germline ends. The CDR3 has 15 amino acids. Germline loops: CDR1 ENHRY, CDR2 SYGVKD. CDR3 sequence (DNA): TGTGCCATCAGTGAGTCGTGGCAGGGCACCGGGGAGCTGTTTTTT. Its translation: CAISESWQGTGELFF.

This chain connects TRBV10-2 to TRBJ1-1; TRBD1 might be the D (5 bases). V lost 1 base and J lost 5, with 14 bases in between. The CDR3 extends over 15 amino acids. Germline CDR1 is WSHSY and CDR2 is SAAADI. This CDR3 reads CASSEFAGGRTEAFF. As DNA, the CDR3 is TGCGCCAGCAGTGAGTTCGCGGGGGGGAGAACTGAAGCTTTCTTT.

As to this clone: The sample carries other DNA sequences with the same CDR3. This chain connects TRBV30 to TRBJ2-2; no definite D call. This CDR3 is built from 14 residues. Germline values: CDR1 GTSNPN, CDR2 SVGIG (reference sequence). V shed 0 bases and J shed 1 base, with 6 bases lying between them. The CDR3 sequence is CAWSVSRNTGELFF. CDR3 sequence (DNA): TGTGCCTGGAGTGTCTCCAGGAACACCGGGGAGCTGTTTTTT.

The CDR3 nucleotides are TGTGCCAGCAGCCCACGGACTAGCGGGACGGGAGATACGCAGTATTTT. Encoded protein: CASSPRTSGTGDTQYF. V is TRBV7-8 and J is TRBJ2-3; 12 bases align to TRBD2. The CDR3 contains 16 residues. Looked up from germline, CDR1 is SGHVS and CDR2 is FQNEAQ. V gave up 5 bases and J gave up 5 bases; unmatched junction bases: 8. The full variable domain, rest sourced from reference TRBV7-8 and TRBJ2-3, is GAGVSQSPRYKVAKRGQDVALRCDPISGHVSLFWYQQALGQGPEFLTYFQNEAQLDKSGLPSDRFFAERPEGSVSTLKIQRTQQEDSAVYLCASSPRTSGTGDTQYFGPGTRLTVL.

The chain is built from TRBV18 and TRBJ1-1, with TRBD1 matching over 10 bases. With 2 bases clipped from V and 6 bases from J, the junction kept 3 bases outside the gene matches. Germline V gene lookup returns CDR1 KGHSH and CDR2 LQKENI. The CDR3 length is 14 residues. CDR3 residues: CASSPDRGRAEAFF. The CDR3 DNA follows: TGTGCCAGCTCACCAGACAGGGGGCGAGCTGAAGCTTTCTTT.

J is TRBJ2-5 and V is TRBV19; TRBD1 matches at 7 bases. The CDR3 has 15 residues. Germline CDR1 is LNHDA and CDR2 is SQIVND (reference sequence). With 4 bases clipped from V and 1 base from J, the junction kept 6 bases outside the gene matches. CDR3 nucleotides: TGTGCCAGTAGTACCGGGACAGCCTTCCAAGAGACCCAGTACTTC. The encoded protein is CASSTGTAFQETQYF.

This clone was seen a few times. The chain uses TRBV11-3 and TRBJ2-7, with TRBD1 matching over 9 bases. This CDR3 region has 12 residues. Germline assignment: CDR1 SGHNT and CDR2 YENEEA. CDR3: CASSLLQGAICV. CDR3 nucleotide sequence: TGTGCCAGCAGCTTATTACAGGGGGCGATCTGCGTC.

CDR3 amino acids: CASLALGGAGLTDTQYF. CDR3 nucleotides: TGTGCCAGCCTAGCGTTGGGTGGAGCGGGGCTCACAGATACGCAGTATTTT. The chain links TRBV2 to TRBJ2-3; 7 nucleotides match TRBD2. Germline CDR1 and CDR2: SNHLY and FYNNEI. V gave up 8 bases and J gave up 2 bases; unmatched junction bases: 16. CDR3 length: 17 amino acids.

The chain is built from TRBV27 and TRBJ1-2; no clear D. Germline assignment: CDR1 MNHEY and CDR2 SMNVEV (reference sequence). The CDR3 is 13 residues long. V lost 5 bases and J 2 bases, leaving 9 bases between the germline ends. CDR3 sequence (DNA): TGTGCCAGCAGTCTGAATGAGAACTATGGCTACACCTTC. Translated, it gives CASSLNENYGYTF.

This clone appeared a single time. J is TRBJ2-5 and V is TRBV6-5; D not certain. The V end lost 0 bases, the J end lost 5 bases, and 4 bases lay between the germline ends. Germline assignment: CDR1 MNHEY and CDR2 SVGAGI. CDR3 length: 12 residues. The CDR3 DNA follows: TGTGCCAGCAGTTACTCGAGGGAGACCCAGTACTTC. Its translation is CASSYSRETQYF.

The rearrangement links TRBV6-1 to TRBJ1-6, with 9 bases lining up with TRBD1. The germline V gene encodes CDR1 MNHNS and CDR2 SASEGT. The CDR3 covers 15 residues. V shed 1 base and J 10 bases; nucleotides not matched to a gene: 5. CDR3 nucleotide sequence: TGTGCCAGCAGTGAAGTCCGGGACAGGGACTCACCCCTCCACTTT. Its protein product is CASSEVRDRDSPLHF.